A single sample gave rise to the 25 T cell receptor beta chains below, sequenced in a study of blood T cell repertoires in COVID-19. The table came from immunoSEQ multiplex PCR; TCRdb's copy has only in-frame clones and leaves some out. The sample holds 250,000 or so clones, around 89% seen once. Sequenced: peripheral blood. The receptors here all came from a woman aged 55 to 70 with COVID-19, enrolled during active disease.

This chain uses TRBV7-2 with TRBJ1-1; no clear D. The CDR3 totals 15 residues. Trimming shortened V by 4 bases and J by 7 bases, and 19 bases separated the two germline ends. The germline V gene encodes CDR1 SGHTA and CDR2 FQGNSA. CDR3 amino acids: CASSSIRSGKGEAFF. The CDR3 DNA is TGTGCCAGCAGCTCCATCCGGTCGGGGAAGGGTGAAGCTTTCTTT. Together with reference TRBV7-2 and TRBJ1-1, the CDR3 gives the full variable domain: GAGVSQSPSNKVTEKGKDVELRCDPISGHTALYWYRQSLGQGLEFLIYFQGNSAPDKSGLPSDRFSAERTGGSVSTLTIQRTQQEDSAVYLCASSSIRSGKGEAFFGQGTRLTVV.

This chain links TRBV21-1 with TRBJ1-2. TRBV21-1 is classified as a pseudogene. The CDR3 is 15 residues long. Here the CDR3 reads CASSKDDGSSGGYTF. The CDR3 nucleotides are TGTGCCAGCAGCAAAGACGACGGCTCATCGGGTGGCTACACCTTC.

The chain recombines TRBV27 with TRBJ1-2; D perhaps matches TRBD1 (6 bases). Trimming removed 5 bases at V and 8 bases at J, with 12 bases between. Germline V gene sequence: CDR1 MNHEY, CDR2 SMNVEV (reference sequence). The CDR3 is 12 amino acids. The CDR3 DNA reads as TGTGCCAGCAGTGAGGGAGGGGGAGGCTACACCTTC. This gives the protein CASSEGGGGYTF.

V and J are TRBV7-3 and TRBJ2-1, with unresolved D. Germline lookup yields CDR1 SGHTA and CDR2 FQGTGA. The CDR3 runs 13 residues. V was trimmed by 3 bases and J by 6 bases, leaving 9 bases between them. The DNA for the CDR3 is TGTGCCAGCAGCTTTGGTCCTAGCAATGAGCAGTTCTTC. Residues: CASSFGPSNEQFF.

The rearrangement links TRBV2 to TRBJ1-3; a weak D match, TRBD1 (5 bases). Germline V gives CDR1 SNHLY, CDR2 FYNNEI. V lost 7 bases to trimming and J lost 3 bases, with 19 bases between them. The CDR3 spans 16 residues. As DNA, the CDR3 is TGTGCCAGCACTCCCGACCGGTGGGGGGGTGGAAACACCATATATTTT. Its translation is CASTPDRWGGGNTIYF.

V and J are TRBV4-2 and TRBJ2-3, with 11 bases matching TRBD1. With 4 bases clipped from V and 4 bases from J, the junction kept 7 bases outside the gene matches. From germline, CDR1 is LGHNA and CDR2 YNFKEQ. This CDR3 contains 16 residues. CDR3 DNA sequence: TGTGCCAGCAGCCGACGAGGGGGACAGGGGGCAGATACGCAGTATTTT. Its translation: CASSRRGGQGADTQYF.

V and J are TRBV6-2 or TRBV6-3 and TRBJ1-1; no reliable D call. Trimming took off 6 bases at V and 2 bases at J, with 22 bases between the two ends. The CDR3 contains 17 residues. Germline-derived CDR1 and CDR2 are MNHEY and SVGEGT. The CDR3 bases are TGTGCCAGCAGCGTAATCCCCCGACAAGTCTTAAACACTGAAGCTTTCTTT. It translates to CASSVIPRQVLNTEAFF.

This rearrangement joins TRBV15 to TRBJ1-2; D may be TRBD1 (6 bases). V dropped 0 bases and J dropped 5 bases, with 13 bases sitting between them. There are 15 residues in the CDR3. CDR1 is LNHNV and CDR2 is YYDKDF in the germline V gene (reference sequence). CDR3 DNA sequence: TGTGCCACCAGCAGAGATGCGACAGGCTTTTATGGCTACACCTTC. Protein sequence: CATSRDATGFYGYTF.

This chain connects TRBV9 to TRBJ1-1; the D is unclear. Germline V CDR1 and CDR2: SGDLS, YYNGEE. The CDR3 covers 15 residues. The V end lost 4 bases, the J end lost 5 bases, and 18 bases lay between the germline ends. Here the CDR3 DNA reads TGTGCCAGCAGCACGCGGACGGCGGGAGGAACTGAAGCTTTCTTT. Its protein product is CASSTRTAGGTEAFF.

This clone showed up just once. The rearrangement joins TRBV5-1 to TRBJ1-1; TRBD1 matches at 8 bases. The germline V gene has CDR1 SGHRS and CDR2 YFSETQ. V shed 6 bases, J shed 1 base, and the junction held 8 bases outside the gene matches. CDR3 size: 15 residues. CDR3 region: CASKFGQGGNTEAFF. The CDR3 DNA sequence: TGCGCCAGCAAGTTTGGACAGGGAGGGAACACTGAAGCTTTCTTT.

V and J are TRBV5-1 and TRBJ2-6; D is unclear. There are 16 residues in the CDR3. Germline V gives CDR1 SGHRS, CDR2 YFSETQ. Trimming left V 4 bases short and J 1 base short, with 12 bases between. This chain's CDR3 is CASSAAGTSGANVLTF. Here the CDR3 DNA reads TGCGCCAGCAGCGCCGCAGGTACGTCTGGGGCCAACGTCCTGACTTTC.

This chain uses TRBV7-9 with TRBJ2-7; TRBD1 is a possible D gene (5 bases). The V and J ends lost 4 bases and 4 bases respectively, with 14 bases between them. CDR1 and CDR2 from the germline V gene are SEHNR and FQNEAQ (reference sequence). This CDR3 has 14 residues. The CDR3 region has the DNA TGTGCCAGCAGCTCCGCCGTCAGGGCGTACGAGCAGTACTTC. Translated, it gives CASSSAVRAYEQYF.

J is TRBJ2-2 and V is TRBV7-2, with a tentative D call TRBD1 (7 bases). Trimming took 0 bases from V and 3 from J, leaving 14 bases between them. Germline CDR1 reads SGHTA; CDR2 reads FQGNSA. The CDR3 extends over 17 amino acids. This CDR3 reads CASSLARRGRDTGELFF. As DNA, the CDR3 is TGTGCCAGCAGCTTAGCGCGGAGGGGGCGGGACACCGGGGAGCTGTTTTTT.

V usage is TRBV4-1 and J usage is TRBJ1-2; a possible D gene is TRBD1 (5 bases). Germline V gene data show CDR1 as MGHRA and CDR2 as YSYEKL. CDR3 length: 14 amino acids. V was cut by 1 base and J by 8 bases, with 14 bases left in between. CDR3 nucleotide sequence: TGCGCCAGCAGCCAAGGGGGGACTCTCCGCGGCTACACCTTC. Amino acid sequence: CASSQGGTLRGYTF.

The V and J genes are TRBV4-3 and TRBJ1-1; D perhaps matches TRBD1 (6 bases). V was pared by 4 bases and J by 0 bases, with 12 bases between. This CDR3 comprises 15 residues. CDR1 and CDR2 (germline): LGHNA, YSLEER. CDR3: CASSLMTGVNTEAFF. CDR3 DNA: TGCGCCAGCAGCCTAATGACAGGTGTGAACACTGAAGCTTTCTTT.

CDR3 coding DNA: TGTGCCAGCAGCAGACAGGGGGCTGATGGCTACACCTTC. This codes for CASSRQGADGYTF. The chain recombines TRBV27 with TRBJ1-2; 10 positions agree with TRBD1. The CDR3 is 13 amino acids. With V trimmed by 6 bases and J by 6 bases, 4 bases remained unmatched. Germline-derived CDR1 and CDR2 are MNHEY and SMNVEV (reference sequence).

The rearrangement uses TRBV19 and TRBJ2-2; no definite D call. The V gene's germline CDR1 is LNHDA and CDR2 SQIVND (reference sequence). There are 14 residues in the CDR3. Trimming shortened V by 4 bases and J by 10 bases, and 16 bases separated the two germline ends. CDR3 loop: CASSTPLPLSELFF. The CDR3 region has the DNA TGTGCCAGTAGTACCCCCCTACCACTCTCGGAGCTGTTTTTT.

This clone was found many times. This chain connects TRBV25-1 to TRBJ2-2; 9 nucleotides align to TRBD2. V trimming: 0 bases; J trimming: 2 bases; junction bases outside the gene matches: 7. The germline CDR1 and CDR2 sequences are MGHDK and SYGVNS. This CDR3 region has 18 residues. The CDR3 DNA reads as TGTGCCAGCAGTGAATATACAACTAGCGGGTACAACACCGGGGAGCTGTTTTTT. Protein sequence: CASSEYTTSGYNTGELFF.

The CDR3 sequence: CASSSGLVAFF. DNA of the CDR3: TGTGCCAGCAGCTCGGGACTGGTAGCTTTCTTT. This chain joins TRBV7-2 and TRBJ1-1; possibly TRBD1 for D (5 bases). The CDR3 is 11 amino acids. V was clipped by 4 bases and J by 10 bases, with 10 bases between them. Per germline, CDR1 SGHTA and CDR2 FQGNSA.

This sequence joins TRBV7-2 and TRBJ1-1; 7 positions agree with TRBD1. CDR1 is SGHTA and CDR2 is FQGNSA in the germline V gene. This CDR3 has 17 residues. V was pared by 1 base and J by 3 bases, with 11 bases of the junction left unmatched. The CDR3 DNA reads TGTGCCAGCAGCTTAGGCTACAGGGGATTCTCCGACACTGAAGCTTTCTTT. Encoded protein: CASSLGYRGFSDTEAFF.

The chain recombines TRBV7-3 with TRBJ2-1; 7 bases fit TRBD2. Germline CDR1 is SGHTA and CDR2 is FQGTGA. V was pared by 4 bases and J by 5 bases, with 5 bases of the junction left unmatched. The CDR3 is 14 amino acids. The CDR3 sequence is CASSSAGANNEQFF. The CDR3 nucleotides read TGTGCCAGCAGCTCCGCGGGAGCCAACAATGAGCAGTTCTTC.

This chain uses TRBV19 with TRBJ1-1, with D perhaps matching TRBD1 (5 bases). The CDR3 length is 12 residues. Germline CDR1 LNHDA, CDR2 SQIVND (reference sequence). Trimming shortened V by 6 bases and J by 5 bases, and 10 bases separated the two germline ends. DNA for the CDR3: TGTGCCAGTAGGGCGGGGCGAACTGAAGCTTTCTTT. Its translation is CASRAGRTEAFF. Combining the CDR3 with reference TRBV19 and TRBJ1-1 gives the whole variable domain DGGITQSPKYLFRKEGQNVTLSCEQNLNHDAMYWYRQDPGQGLRLIYYSQIVNDFQKGDIAEGYSVSREKKESFPLTVTSAQKNPTAFYLCASRAGRTEAFFGQGTRLTVV.

This chain joins TRBV5-6 and TRBJ1-2; D remains ambiguous. With 7 bases removed from V and 0 bases from J, the gap between germline ends came to 10 bases. The CDR3 covers 13 residues. Germline assignment: CDR1 SGHDT and CDR2 YYEEEE. This CDR3 reads CASDRQANYGYTF. The DNA for the CDR3 is TGTGCCAGCGACCGGCAGGCTAACTATGGCTACACCTTC.

This clone was recorded only once. The chain links TRBV5-1 to TRBJ2-3, with 7 positions matching TRBD2. J was trimmed by 0 bases and V by 3 bases; bases with no gene match: 4. CDR3 length equals 15 residues. In germline, CDR1 is SGHRS, CDR2 YFSETQ. The CDR3 bases are TGCGCCAGCAGCTGGAGCGGGATTAGCACAGATACGCAGTATTTT. Protein: CASSWSGISTDTQYF.

The V gene is TRBV7-2, the J gene TRBJ2-3; D remains unclear. CDR3 length: 12 residues. V lost 5 bases to trimming and J lost 5 bases, with 8 bases between them. From germline, CDR1 is SGHTA and CDR2 FQGNSA. The CDR3 protein is CASSPLLDTQYF. In DNA form, the CDR3 reads TGTGCCAGCAGCCCTCTCTTAGATACGCAGTATTTT.